These 6 T cell receptor beta chains originate from one sample sequenced in a study of blood T cell repertoires in COVID-19. Repertoires were generated with immunoSEQ multiplex PCR, while TCRdb's copy carries only in-frame clones and drops some. The sample contains under 85,000 clones, over 60% of which appear only once. Sequences were obtained from peripheral blood. These receptors all stem from a woman aged 80 or over with active or convalescent COVID-19.

V is TRBV19 and J is TRBJ2-3; 12 bases are a match to TRBD1. The V gene's germline CDR1 is LNHDA and CDR2 SQIVND (reference sequence). The CDR3 covers 15 residues. V lost 6 bases to trimming and J lost 3 bases; unmatched junction nucleotides: 4. For the CDR3, the DNA is TGTGCCAGTAGAGAGGGACAGGGGGCTACAGATACGCAGTATTTT. It encodes CASREGQGATDTQYF.

This chain joins TRBV30 and TRBJ1-5; D remains unclear. The V end was cut by 3 bases, the J end by 4 bases, with 7 bases between. The germline gives CDR1 GTSNPN, CDR2 SVGIG (reference sequence). The CDR3 is 12 amino acids. The CDR3: CAWREGNQPQHF. As DNA, the CDR3 is TGTGCCTGGAGGGAGGGAAATCAGCCCCAGCATTTT.

Only one count was recorded for this clone. The V call is TRBV28, the J call TRBJ1-4; D call uncertain. Germline-derived CDR1 and CDR2 are MDHEN and SYDVKM. Trimming pared 3 bases from V and 4 bases from J, leaving 9 bases between. This CDR3 region has 14 residues. The CDR3 bases are TGTGCCAGCAGTTTGGCTGTAAATAATGAAAAACTGTTTTTT. Translating it yields CASSLAVNNEKLFF. The full variable domain, with the rest looked up from reference TRBV28 and TRBJ1-4, is DVKVTQSSRYLVKRTGEKVFLECVQDMDHENMFWYRQDPGLGLRLIYFSYDVKMKEKGDIPEGYSVSREKKERFSLILESASTNQTSMYLCASSLAVNNEKLFFGSGTQLSVL.

The V gene is TRBV7-9, the J gene TRBJ2-2; D is possibly TRBD2 (6 bases). From germline, CDR1 is SEHNR and CDR2 FQNEAQ (reference sequence). The CDR3 totals 14 residues. V was shortened by 2 bases and J by 6 bases, with 10 bases between the two germline ends. The CDR3 DNA reads as TGTGCCAGCAGCTTATTTGCGGGGTCCGGGGAGCTGTTTTTT. Protein sequence: CASSLFAGSGELFF.

This rearrangement joins TRBV6-5 to TRBJ1-1; D is unresolved. The CDR3 is made up of 13 amino acids. The ends were cut back, 6 bases at V and 0 bases at J, with 8 bases in the middle. Germline CDR1 MNHEY, CDR2 SVGAGI. DNA for the CDR3: TGTGCCAGCAGCCGAAGCGTGAACACTGAAGCTTTCTTT. Protein: CASSRSVNTEAFF.

The chain employs TRBV14 and TRBJ1-4; D unclear. Germline V gives CDR1 SGHDN, CDR2 FVKESK. This CDR3 has 16 amino acids. V was trimmed by 4 bases and J by 4 bases, leaving 16 bases between them. CDR3 sequence reads: CASSLMRAGSNEKLFF. Written as DNA, the CDR3 is TGTGCCAGCAGCCTTATGAGGGCCGGGAGTAATGAAAAACTGTTTTTT.